The 26 T cell receptor beta chains reported below all come from one sample, sequenced in a study of blood T cell repertoires in COVID-19. Measured with immunoSEQ multiplex PCR; TCRdb has only the in-frame clones, and not every one. Seen here are 20,000 to 30,000 clones, approximately 92% observed once, and the top ten hold approximately 2%. The source material was peripheral blood. The source of these receptors is a human donor in a cohort sampled during active COVID-19.

The chain carries TRBV18 and TRBJ1-5, with D perhaps TRBD1 (6 bases). The CDR3 runs 16 residues. CDR1 KGHSH and CDR2 LQKENI come from the germline V gene. Trimming stripped 0 bases from V and 6 bases from J, with 15 bases between. The CDR3 sequence is CASSPPWNRAGQPQHF. The CDR3 nucleotides are TGTGCCAGCTCACCACCGTGGAACAGGGCGGGTCAGCCCCAGCATTTT.

This clone was seen a single time. This sequence joins TRBV10-1 and TRBJ2-5; 8 nucleotides match TRBD1. Germline CDR1 and CDR2: WNHNN and SYGVQD (reference sequence). V shed 0 bases and J 4 bases; nucleotides not matched to a gene: 4. This CDR3 comprises 15 residues. CDR3 DNA: TGCGCCAGCAGTGAGTCCCCGACAGGGGTAGAGACCCAGTACTTC. This sequence encodes CASSESPTGVETQYF.

V is TRBV3-1 (or the pseudogene TRBV3-2) and J is TRBJ1-5; 10 positions agree with TRBD1. Trimming at V came to 3 bases and at J to 4 bases, leaving 6 bases not matched to a gene. From germline, CDR1 is LGHDT and CDR2 YNNKEL (reference sequence). The CDR3 spans 16 residues. CDR3 in DNA: TGTGCCAGCAGCCAGGAGGGGACAGGGGTAAATCAGCCCCAGCATTTT. As protein: CASSQEGTGVNQPQHF.

The chain joins TRBV5-6 to TRBJ1-2, with D perhaps matching TRBD1 (5 bases). This CDR3 region has 15 residues. Per germline, CDR1 SGHDT and CDR2 YYEEEE. The germline V and J ends were trimmed by 4 bases and 3 bases, with 16 bases remaining between them. The CDR3 DNA reads as TGTGCCAGCAGCACAGACCCCGGGACTTACTATGGCTACACCTTC. Amino acids: CASSTDPGTYYGYTF.

As DNA, the CDR3 is TGTGCCAGCAGCCAATTGTTTCTAGCGGGGACAACCCAAGAGACCCAGTACTTC. This codes for CASSQLFLAGTTQETQYF. The chain links TRBV4-2 to TRBJ2-5; 9 nucleotides match TRBD2. The CDR3 runs 18 residues. Germline V lookup: CDR1 LGHNA, CDR2 YNFKEQ. Trimming cost V 2 bases and J 1 base; bases outside gene matches: 11.

The V call is TRBV2, the J call TRBJ2-3; the D gene is possibly TRBD2 (6 bases). Germline V CDR1 and CDR2: SNHLY, FYNNEI. The CDR3 has 13 amino acids. Trimming removed 6 bases from V and 6 bases from J, with 13 bases in between. The CDR3 loop reads CASSQTSRDTQYF. For the CDR3, the DNA is TGTGCCAGCAGCCAGACTAGTAGGGATACGCAGTATTTT. The entire variable domain, with the rest obtained from reference TRBV2 and TRBJ2-3, is as follows: EPEVTQTPSHQVTQMGQEVILRCVPISNHLYFYWYRQILGQKVEFLVSFYNNEISEKSEIFDDQFSVERPDGSNFTLKIRSTKLEDSAMYFCASSQTSRDTQYFGPGTRLTVL.

This chain links TRBV4-1 with TRBJ1-5; 8 nucleotides line up with TRBD1. The CDR3 covers 17 residues. After removal of 3 bases from V and 9 bases from J, the junction contained 16 bases not matched to a gene. Germline CDR1 MGHRA, CDR2 YSYEKL. CDR3 in amino acids: CASSHWTGRSPGWPQHF. The CDR3 DNA reads TGCGCCAGCAGCCACTGGACAGGGCGATCCCCGGGATGGCCCCAGCATTTT.

The V call is TRBV10-3, the J call TRBJ2-7; TRBD2 aligns across 14 bases. The ends lost 10 bases at V and 5 bases at J; junction bases unmatched: 10. CDR1 and CDR2 (germline): ENHRY, SYGVKD. The CDR3 covers 15 residues. CDR3 in amino acids: CATETSGRVGNEQYF. The CDR3 DNA sequence: TGTGCCACCGAGACTAGCGGGAGGGTAGGCAACGAGCAGTACTTC.

The CDR3 region has the DNA TGTGCCAGCAGCTTCGGGACTAGCGTTACAGATACGCAGTATTTT. Encoded protein: CASSFGTSVTDTQYF. This sequence joins TRBV5-4 and TRBJ2-3; 10 nucleotides line up with TRBD2. J was trimmed by 3 bases and V by 2 bases; bases with no gene match: 3. The CDR3 length is 15 residues. Germline assignment: CDR1 SGHNT and CDR2 YYREEE (reference sequence).

J is TRBJ1-1 and V is TRBV5-1; the D is unclear. The length of the CDR3 is 15 residues. Trimming pared 0 bases from V and 2 bases from J, leaving 11 bases between. From germline, CDR1 is SGHRS and CDR2 YFSETQ. CDR3 loop: CASSLDTPVNTEAFF. Here the CDR3 DNA reads TGCGCCAGCAGCTTGGACACACCCGTAAACACTGAAGCTTTCTTT.

The chain carries TRBV18 and TRBJ1-4, with a possible D match to TRBD1 (5 bases). Germline V gene sequence: CDR1 KGHSH, CDR2 LQKENI. The V and J ends lost 3 bases and 7 bases respectively, with 12 bases between them. The CDR3 has 14 amino acids. This chain's CDR3 is CASSPRQKGEKLFF. The CDR3, as DNA: TGTGCCAGCTCACCTAGACAGAAAGGTGAAAAACTGTTTTTT.

The rearrangement links TRBV3-1 (or the pseudogene TRBV3-2) to TRBJ2-1, with 10 positions matching TRBD2. This CDR3 comprises 16 residues. Per germline, CDR1 LGHDT and CDR2 YNNKEL (reference sequence). J gave up 6 bases and V 6 bases, and 11 bases lay outside the gene matches. CDR3 loop: CASSQTGTSVTNEQFF. For the CDR3, the DNA is TGTGCCAGCAGTCAAACCGGGACTAGCGTAACCAATGAGCAGTTCTTC.

The chain combines TRBV28 with TRBJ2-7, with 8 bases lining up with TRBD2. This CDR3 has 16 residues. V shed 6 bases and J 2 bases; nucleotides not matched to a gene: 12. The germline V gene encodes CDR1 MDHEN and CDR2 SYDVKM. For the CDR3, the DNA is TGTGCCAGCAGCAGTCCACACGGGGGGGAGCCCTACGAGCAGTACTTC. Translation gives CASSSPHGGEPYEQYF. The variable domain in full, completed from reference TRBV28 and TRBJ2-7, reads DVKVTQSSRYLVKRTGEKVFLECVQDMDHENMFWYRQDPGLGLRLIYFSYDVKMKEKGDIPEGYSVSREKKERFSLILESASTNQTSMYLCASSSPHGGEPYEQYFGPGTRLTVT.

This sequence joins TRBV28 and TRBJ1-5; TRBD1 aligns across 11 bases. The J segment lost 6 bases and the V segment lost 5 bases, leaving 9 bases of the junction unmatched. CDR3 length: 16 residues. The V gene's germline CDR1 is MDHEN and CDR2 SYDVKM. CDR3 sequence: CASSTWGQGVSQPQHF. CDR3 DNA sequence: TGTGCCAGCAGTACCTGGGGACAGGGGGTCAGTCAGCCCCAGCATTTT.

The V gene is TRBV5-1, the J gene TRBJ2-7; maybe TRBD1 (6 bases). V lost 5 bases to trimming and J lost 3 bases, with 15 bases between them. Germline V gene sequence: CDR1 SGHRS, CDR2 YFSETQ. The CDR3 sequence is 14 residues long. The CDR3 DNA follows: TGCGCCAGCAGTTGGACCCGGGACAACTACGAGCAGTACTTC. Its translation is CASSWTRDNYEQYF.

The gene calls are TRBV5-4 and TRBJ2-1, with D tentatively TRBD2 (6 bases). Trimming took off 4 bases at V and 4 bases at J, with 18 bases between the two ends. The V gene's germline CDR1 is SGHNT and CDR2 YYREEE (reference sequence). CDR3 length: 16 amino acids. The CDR3 region is CASSIDGTQRYNEQFF. In nucleotides, the CDR3 is TGTGCCAGCAGCATCGACGGGACTCAGCGGTACAATGAGCAGTTCTTC.

CDR3 sequence (DNA): TGTGCCAGCAAAAAGGAGGGGTCTGTGAACACCGGGGAGCTGTTTTTT. Protein sequence: CASKKEGSVNTGELFF. The rearrangement links TRBV6-4 to TRBJ2-2; D might be TRBD2 (6 bases). Deletions cut 7 bases from V and 1 base from J, with 16 bases between. This CDR3 has 16 amino acids. Germline values: CDR1 MRHNA, CDR2 SNTAGT.

The chain joins TRBV4-1 to TRBJ2-1; D possibly corresponds to TRBD2 (6 bases). Germline lookup yields CDR1 MGHRA and CDR2 YSYEKL. The CDR3 extends over 15 amino acids. Trimming left V 0 bases short and J 2 bases short, with 8 bases between. CDR3 loop: CASSQDGGTYNEQFF. The DNA of the CDR3 is TGCGCCAGCAGCCAAGATGGGGGGACCTACAATGAGCAGTTCTTC.

The chain uses TRBV9 and TRBJ1-2; D not certain. The V gene's germline CDR1 is SGDLS and CDR2 YYNGEE. The CDR3 loop spans 14 amino acids. V gave up 0 bases and J gave up 5 bases, with 11 bases separating them. This CDR3 reads CASSVVTADYGYTF. The DNA for the CDR3 is TGTGCCAGCAGCGTAGTCACAGCGGATTATGGCTACACCTTC.

The rearrangement joins TRBV6-5 to TRBJ2-7; 7 nucleotides align to TRBD1. The length of the CDR3 is 12 residues. The germline V gene encodes CDR1 MNHEY and CDR2 SVGAGI. After removal of 6 bases from V and 5 bases from J, the junction contained 4 bases not matched to a gene. CDR3 DNA: TGTGCCAGCAGCCACACAGGGGACGAGCAGTACTTC. Protein product: CASSHTGDEQYF.

The rearrangement links TRBV24-1 to TRBJ2-1; D remains ambiguous. V gave up 3 bases and J gave up 4 bases, with 6 bases separating them. The CDR3 is 13 amino acids. Per germline, CDR1 KGHDR and CDR2 SFDVKD. The CDR3 DNA reads TGTGCCACCAGTGATGGAGCATACAATGAGCAGTTCTTC. It codes for CATSDGAYNEQFF.

The J gene is TRBJ2-5, the V gene TRBV7-9, with D hard to call. Trimming removed 1 base at V and 5 bases at J, with 11 bases between. Germline CDR1 and CDR2: SEHNR and FQNEAQ (reference sequence). The CDR3 has 14 amino acids. The CDR3 sequence is CASSLGDFRETQYF. The CDR3 DNA reads as TGTGCCAGCAGCTTAGGAGATTTTCGGGAGACCCAGTACTTC.

The rearrangement uses TRBV18 and TRBJ1-2, with a tentative D call TRBD1 (5 bases). CDR1 and CDR2 from the germline V gene are KGHSH and LQKENI. Trimming pared 5 bases from V and 4 bases from J, leaving 20 bases between. CDR3 size: 16 residues. CDR3 DNA sequence: TGTGCCAGCTCAGATAAGGGGTTAGAGCTCGGCTATGGCTACACCTTC. Translating gives CASSDKGLELGYGYTF. Combining the CDR3 with reference TRBV18 and TRBJ1-2 gives the whole variable domain NAGVMQNPRHLVRRRGQEARLRCSPMKGHSHVYWYRQLPEEGLKFMVYLQKENIIDESGMPKERFSAEFPKEGPSILRIQQVVRGDSAAYFCASSDKGLELGYGYTFGSGTRLTVV.

This rearrangement joins TRBV5-6 to TRBJ2-2; 8 bases match TRBD1. CDR1 is SGHDT and CDR2 is YYEEEE in the germline V gene. This CDR3 comprises 17 residues. The V gene end was trimmed by 1 base and the J gene end by 1 base; junction bases not matched to a gene: 6. Written as DNA, the CDR3 is TGTGCCAGCAGCTTGTATTCAGGACAGGGGAACACCGGGGAGCTGTTTTTT. Protein: CASSLYSGQGNTGELFF.

The chain uses TRBV5-4 and TRBJ1-1, with 10 bases fitting TRBD1. The trim removed 3 bases at V and 3 bases at J, leaving 5 bases unmatched. Germline V gives CDR1 SGHNT, CDR2 YYREEE (reference sequence). CDR3 size: 15 residues. Here the CDR3 DNA reads TGTGCCAGCAGCTCTGGGGGGACAGGGGACACTGAAGCTTTCTTT. Protein product: CASSSGGTGDTEAFF. Looking up the rest from reference TRBV5-4 and TRBJ1-1 gives the full variable domain: ETGVTQSPTHLIKTRGQQVTLRCSSQSGHNTVSWYQQALGQGPQFIFQYYREEENGRGNFPPRFSGLQFPNYSSELNVNALELDDSALYLCASSSGGTGDTEAFFGQGTRLTVV.

The V and J genes are TRBV20-1 and TRBJ2-7; the D is unclear. V was shortened by 3 bases and J by 3 bases, with 9 bases between the two germline ends. From germline, CDR1 is DFQATT and CDR2 SNEGSKA (reference sequence). This CDR3 contains 12 residues. The chain's CDR3 is CSASKRNYEQYF. The DNA of the CDR3 is TGCAGTGCTAGTAAGAGGAACTACGAGCAGTACTTC.